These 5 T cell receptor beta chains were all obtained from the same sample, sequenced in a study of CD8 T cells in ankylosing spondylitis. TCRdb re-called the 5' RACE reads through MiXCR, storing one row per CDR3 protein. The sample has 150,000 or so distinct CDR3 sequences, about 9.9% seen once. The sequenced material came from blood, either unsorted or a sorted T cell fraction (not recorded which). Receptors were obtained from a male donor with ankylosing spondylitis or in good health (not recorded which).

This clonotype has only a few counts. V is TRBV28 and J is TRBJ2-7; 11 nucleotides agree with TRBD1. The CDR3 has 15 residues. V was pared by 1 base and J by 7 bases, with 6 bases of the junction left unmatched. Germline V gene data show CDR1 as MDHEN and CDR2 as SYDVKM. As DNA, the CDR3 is TGTGCCAGCAGTTTATCAGGACAGGGGGCGGGGGAGCAGTACTTC. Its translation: CASSLSGQGAGEQYF.

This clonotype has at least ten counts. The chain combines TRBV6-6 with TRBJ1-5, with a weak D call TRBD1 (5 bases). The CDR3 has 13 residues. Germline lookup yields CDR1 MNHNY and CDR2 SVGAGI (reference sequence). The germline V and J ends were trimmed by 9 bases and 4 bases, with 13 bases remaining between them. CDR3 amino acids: CASIRGVNQPQHF. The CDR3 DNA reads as TGTGCCAGTATCCGGGGGGTAAATCAGCCCCAGCATTTT.

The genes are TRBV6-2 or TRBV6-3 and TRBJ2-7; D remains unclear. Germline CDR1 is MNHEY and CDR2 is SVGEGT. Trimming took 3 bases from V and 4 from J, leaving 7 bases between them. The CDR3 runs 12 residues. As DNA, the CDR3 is TGTGCCAGCAGTTATTATCCGTACGAGCAGTACTTC. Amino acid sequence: CASSYYPYEQYF.

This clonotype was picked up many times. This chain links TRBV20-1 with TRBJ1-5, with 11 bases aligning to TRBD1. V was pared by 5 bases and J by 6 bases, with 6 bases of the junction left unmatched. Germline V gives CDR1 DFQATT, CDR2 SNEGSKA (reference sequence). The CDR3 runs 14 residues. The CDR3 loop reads CSALDRGPVQPQHF. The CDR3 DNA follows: TGCAGTGCTTTGGACAGGGGGCCGGTTCAGCCCCAGCATTTT.

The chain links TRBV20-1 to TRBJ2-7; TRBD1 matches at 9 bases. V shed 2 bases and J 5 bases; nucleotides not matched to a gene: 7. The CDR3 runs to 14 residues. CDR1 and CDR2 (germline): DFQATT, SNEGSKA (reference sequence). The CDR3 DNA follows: TGCAGTGCTAGACCTTGGGACAGGGACCACGAGCAGTACTTC. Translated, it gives CSARPWDRDHEQYF.